What follows are 23 T cell receptor beta chains derived from one specimen sequenced in a study of cytomegalovirus exposure and HLA in healthy donors. Profiled with immunoSEQ multiplex PCR; TCRdb holds only in-frame clones, not every one. The sample consists of roughly 58,000 clones, roughly 90% of them appearing once. Sequenced: PBMCs. These receptor sequences come from a man aged 18 to 35 in good health and CMV-seronegative.

CDR3 nucleotide sequence: TGTGCCAGTAGTATAGGACTCACGAGGGACACTGAAGCTTTCTTT. Residues: CASSIGLTRDTEAFF. The rearrangement links TRBV19 to TRBJ1-1; no reliable D call. The CDR3 contains 15 residues. The V gene lost 1 base and the J gene lost 3 bases, with 12 bases spanning the gap. Germline CDR1 reads LNHDA; CDR2 reads SQIVND (reference sequence).

The chain recombines TRBV9 with TRBJ2-7; TRBD2 matches 11 bases. Germline V CDR1 and CDR2: SGDLS, YYNGEE. The CDR3 is made up of 17 amino acids. The V gene end was trimmed by 4 bases and the J gene end by 0 bases; junction bases not matched to a gene: 9. The CDR3 sequence: CASSPPGLAGGSYEQYF. The CDR3 coding sequence is TGTGCCAGCAGCCCTCCTGGACTAGCGGGCGGCTCCTACGAGCAGTACTTC.

The chain couples TRBV4-1 to TRBJ2-5; 7 bases agree with TRBD1. The CDR3 covers 15 residues. The J segment lost 0 bases and the V segment lost 5 bases, leaving 6 bases of the junction unmatched. Germline V gene lookup returns CDR1 MGHRA and CDR2 YSYEKL. For the CDR3, the DNA is TGCGCCAGCAGCTTTGGGACAGCAAACCAAGAGACCCAGTACTTC. This encodes CASSFGTANQETQYF.

The rearrangement uses TRBV27 and TRBJ2-5; D unclear. CDR1 MNHEY and CDR2 SMNVEV come from the germline V gene (reference sequence). This CDR3 spans 14 amino acids. Trimming stripped 5 bases from V and 5 bases from J, with 15 bases between. This CDR3 reads CASSQLLPAETQYF. Written as DNA, the CDR3 is TGTGCCAGCAGTCAACTCCTACCAGCGGAGACCCAGTACTTC.

The rearrangement joins TRBV6-5 to TRBJ1-2; 8 bases align to TRBD1. There are 12 residues in the CDR3. Germline V gives CDR1 MNHEY, CDR2 SVGAGI. Trimming at V came to 6 bases and at J to 6 bases, leaving 3 bases not matched to a gene. CDR3 DNA: TGTGCCAGCAGCAGACAGGGGCATGGCTACACCTTC. Its translation: CASSRQGHGYTF.

CDR3 sequence reads: CAWREYGEQYF. CDR3 bases: TGTGCCTGGAGAGAATACGGCGAGCAGTACTTC. The rearrangement uses TRBV30 and TRBJ2-7, with unresolved D. V was pared by 3 bases and J by 6 bases, with 9 bases between. Per germline, CDR1 GTSNPN and CDR2 SVGIG (reference sequence). The CDR3 is 11 amino acids. The full variable domain, its missing parts supplied by reference TRBV30 and TRBJ2-7, is SQTIHQWPATLVQPVGSPLSLECTVEGTSNPNLYWYRQAAGRGLQLLFYSVGIGQISSEVPQNLSASRPQDRQFILSSKKLLLSDSGFYLCAWREYGEQYFGPGTRLTVT.

The chain combines TRBV19 with TRBJ1-2; D remains unclear. The CDR3 loop spans 14 amino acids. The ends were cut back, 3 bases at V and 1 base at J, with 9 bases in the middle. Germline V gene lookup returns CDR1 LNHDA and CDR2 SQIVND (reference sequence). In DNA form, the CDR3 reads TGTGCCAGTAGTATCTCTGGCAGTAACTATGGCTACACCTTC. Protein product: CASSISGSNYGYTF. Full variable domain (outside the CDR3, taken from reference TRBV19 and TRBJ1-2): DGGITQSPKYLFRKEGQNVTLSCEQNLNHDAMYWYRQDPGQGLRLIYYSQIVNDFQKGDIAEGYSVSREKKESFPLTVTSAQKNPTAFYLCASSISGSNYGYTFGSGTRLTVV.

The chain employs TRBV6-1 and TRBJ1-5; 7 bases line up with TRBD1. V shed 7 bases, J shed 5 bases, and the junction held 8 bases outside the gene matches. Germline values: CDR1 MNHNS, CDR2 SASEGT. The CDR3 length is 14 residues. The CDR3 region has the DNA TGTGCCAGCAAAAGACAGGGCGGGGATCAGCCCCAGCATTTT. It specifies CASKRQGGDQPQHF.

The CDR3 region is CASSTGVSGANVLTF. CDR3 nucleotide sequence: TGTGCCAGCAGTACCGGGGTGTCTGGGGCCAACGTCCTGACTTTC. The V and J genes are TRBV6-5 and TRBJ2-6, with D possibly TRBD2 on 5 matching bases. CDR1 is MNHEY, CDR2 SVGAGI, per germline. The CDR3 is 15 residues long. Trimming shortened V by 5 bases and J by 1 base, and 9 bases separated the two germline ends.

The chain links TRBV6-6 to TRBJ2-1, with 12 bases aligning to TRBD1. With V trimmed by 5 bases and J by 8 bases, 10 bases remained unmatched. The CDR3 is 16 amino acids. Germline assignment: CDR1 MNHNY and CDR2 SVGAGI (reference sequence). CDR3 loop: CASSTYAGTGGDEQFF. The CDR3 region has the DNA TGTGCCAGCAGTACGTATGCCGGGACAGGGGGCGATGAGCAGTTCTTC.

Turning to this clone: One end of the junction fails to match germline, which may point to a read error. This chain links TRBV7-7 with TRBJ2-5; a weak D match, TRBD2 (7 bases). Germline V lookup: CDR1 SSHAT, CDR2 FNYEAQ (reference sequence). This CDR3 region has 13 residues. As DNA, the CDR3 is TGTGCTAGCAGCTTAGGGGGGGTGGAGACCCAGTACTTC. It is translated as CASSLGGVETQYF.

This chain connects TRBV28 to TRBJ2-3; D not certain. Per germline, CDR1 MDHEN and CDR2 SYDVKM. Trimming shortened V by 2 bases and J by 2 bases, and 8 bases separated the two germline ends. The CDR3 spans 14 residues. The chain's CDR3 is CASSLGLATDTQYF. CDR3 DNA: TGTGCCAGCAGTTTAGGGCTTGCCACAGATACGCAGTATTTT.

V is TRBV28 and J is TRBJ2-1; 7 bases align to TRBD1. Germline trimming cut 2 bases from V and 2 bases from J; bases unmatched to any gene: 3. Germline CDR1 and CDR2: MDHEN and SYDVKM. The CDR3 covers 15 residues. The CDR3: CASSLRQGTYNEQFF. The CDR3 DNA sequence: TGTGCCAGCAGTTTAAGACAGGGTACCTACAATGAGCAGTTCTTC. Using reference TRBV28 and TRBJ2-1 for the parts outside the CDR3, the full variable domain is DVKVTQSSRYLVKRTGEKVFLECVQDMDHENMFWYRQDPGLGLRLIYFSYDVKMKEKGDIPEGYSVSREKKERFSLILESASTNQTSMYLCASSLRQGTYNEQFFGPGTRLTVL.

The J gene is TRBJ2-2, the V gene TRBV5-4, with D unresolved. The CDR3 is 13 residues long. V lost 4 bases, J lost 3 bases, and 7 bases lay in between. From germline, CDR1 is SGHNT and CDR2 YYREEE (reference sequence). CDR3 in DNA: TGTGCCAGCAGCCTTGACTACACCGGGGAGCTGTTTTTT. This sequence encodes CASSLDYTGELFF.

The genes are TRBV11-2 and TRBJ2-5, with D possibly being TRBD1 (6 bases). Trimming took 1 base from V and 1 from J, leaving 13 bases between them. The germline V gene encodes CDR1 SGHAT and CDR2 FQNNGV. The CDR3 has 16 residues. The CDR3: CASSLGRGGIQETQYF. CDR3 in DNA: TGTGCCAGCAGCTTAGGCAGGGGTGGTATCCAAGAGACCCAGTACTTC. The full variable domain, rest sourced from reference TRBV11-2 and TRBJ2-5, is EAGVAQSPRYKIIEKRQSVAFWCNPISGHATLYWYQQILGQGPKLLIQFQNNGVVDDSQLPKDRFSAERLKGVDSTLKIQPAKLEDSAVYLCASSLGRGGIQETQYFGPGTRLLVL.

V and J are TRBV15 and TRBJ1-1; possibly TRBD1 for D (5 bases). The germline V gene has CDR1 LNHNV and CDR2 YYDKDF (reference sequence). The ends were cut back, 2 bases at V and 1 base at J, with 5 bases in the middle. The CDR3 sequence is 13 residues long. This CDR3 is CATSRQGNTEAFF. The CDR3 nucleotides read TGTGCCACCAGCAGACAGGGGAACACTGAAGCTTTCTTT. Drawing the rest from reference TRBV15 and TRBJ1-1, the complete variable domain is DAMVIQNPRYQVTQFGKPVTLSCSQTLNHNVMYWYQQKSSQAPKLLFHYYDKDFNNEADTPDNFQSRRPNTSFCFLDIRSPGLGDTAMYLCATSRQGNTEAFFGQGTRLTVV.

The chain joins TRBV5-4 to TRBJ2-7; 9 bases line up with TRBD1. The CDR3 has 14 residues. Germline V CDR1 and CDR2: SGHNT, YYREEE (reference sequence). V shed 4 bases and J 3 bases; nucleotides not matched to a gene: 5. The CDR3 region has the DNA TGTGCCAGCAGCCCGGCGACAGGGGGCTACGAGCAGTACTTC. It specifies CASSPATGGYEQYF.

The chain couples TRBV7-2 to TRBJ1-1; D may be TRBD1 (5 bases). Trimming took 3 bases from V and 10 from J, leaving 12 bases between them. Germline V gene lookup returns CDR1 SGHTA and CDR2 FQGNSA. The CDR3 loop spans 12 amino acids. CDR3 sequence: CASSFIRVSAFF. The CDR3 nucleotides are TGTGCCAGCAGCTTTATCAGGGTTTCAGCTTTCTTT.

The chain couples TRBV6-5 to TRBJ1-1; 8 positions match TRBD1. The CDR3 has 14 residues. Germline trimming cut 4 bases from V and 5 bases from J; bases unmatched to any gene: 6. Germline values: CDR1 MNHEY, CDR2 SVGAGI. The CDR3 coding sequence is TGTGCCAGCAGTTCAGACAGGGGCCATACTGAAGCTTTCTTT. It yields the protein CASSSDRGHTEAFF.

The gene calls are TRBV6-6 and TRBJ1-4, with D possibly TRBD1 on 6 matching bases. The CDR3 runs 15 residues. Germline V lookup: CDR1 MNHNY, CDR2 SVGAGI (reference sequence). V was pared by 2 bases and J by 8 bases, with 15 bases between. Here the CDR3 reads CASSYGGQSNEKLFF. Written as DNA, the CDR3 is TGTGCCAGCAGTTACGGGGGACAATCGAACGAAAAACTGTTTTTT.

The J gene is TRBJ2-1, the V gene TRBV15, with 7 bases fitting TRBD2. After removal of 9 bases from V and 10 bases from J, the junction contained 9 bases not matched to a gene. Germline V lookup: CDR1 LNHNV, CDR2 YYDKDF (reference sequence). The CDR3 extends over 12 amino acids. CDR3 sequence reads: CATRAGVGEQFF. The CDR3 DNA follows: TGTGCCACACGGGCGGGAGTTGGAGAGCAGTTCTTC.

This rearrangement joins TRBV28 to TRBJ1-5; possible D gene TRBD1, 6 bases. The CDR3 runs 14 residues. Per germline, CDR1 MDHEN and CDR2 SYDVKM. Trimming cost V 7 bases and J 7 bases, with 17 bases left between them. As DNA, the CDR3 is TGTGCCAGCACCGTACAACAGGGTTTCCAGCCCCAGCATTTT. Translation gives CASTVQQGFQPQHF.

The chain has TRBV2 and TRBJ1-2, with TRBD1 matching 9 bases. V shed 8 bases, J shed 7 bases, and the junction held 8 bases outside the gene matches. The germline V gene has CDR1 SNHLY and CDR2 FYNNEI. This CDR3 spans 13 amino acids. The CDR3 DNA reads as TGTGCCAGCGACAGGGGGGGAGTTCGTGGCTACACCTTC. It specifies CASDRGGVRGYTF.